Here is one T cell receptor (beta chain) with its context. Collected material from alopecia areata patients comprised lesional scalp punch biopsies and peripheral blood. Germline CDR1 SGHRS, CDR2 YFSETQ. This CDR3 is built from 14 residues. J lost 5 bases, V lost 0 bases, and 2 bases had no gene match. This record comes from a study of CD8+ T cells in alopecia areata. Background on the study: Patients in the treated group were given tofacitinib by mouth, 5 to 10 mg twice a day.

Extraction and reverse transcription of RNA yielded cDNA as the sequencing template. Generated by immunoSEQ multiplex PCR, the TCRdb table keeps only in-frame clones and is missing some. The sample includes 150,000 or so clones, approximately 45% of them seen just once. The sequenced material came from CD4+ T cells sorted from blood. The genes are TRBV5-1 and TRBJ2-5; 9 nucleotides agree with TRBD1. The sequence was collected from a human donor with alopecia areata. CDR3 region: CASSLGDRVETQYF. In DNA form, the CDR3 reads TGCGCCAGCAGCTTGGGGGACAGGGTTGAGACCCAGTACTTC.